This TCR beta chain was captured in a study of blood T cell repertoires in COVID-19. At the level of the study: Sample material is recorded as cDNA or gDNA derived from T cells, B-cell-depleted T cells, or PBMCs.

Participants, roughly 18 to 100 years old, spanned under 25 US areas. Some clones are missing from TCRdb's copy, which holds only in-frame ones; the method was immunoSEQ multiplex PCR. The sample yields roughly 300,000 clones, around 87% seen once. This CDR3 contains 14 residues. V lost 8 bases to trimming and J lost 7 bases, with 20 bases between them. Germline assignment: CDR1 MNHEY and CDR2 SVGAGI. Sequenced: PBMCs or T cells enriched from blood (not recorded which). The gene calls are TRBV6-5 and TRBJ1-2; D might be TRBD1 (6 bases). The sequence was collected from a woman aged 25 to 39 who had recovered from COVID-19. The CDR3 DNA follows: TGTGCCAGCGTTCGGGGTGGGGGCTCCGGTGGCTACACCTTC. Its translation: CASVRGGGSGGYTF.